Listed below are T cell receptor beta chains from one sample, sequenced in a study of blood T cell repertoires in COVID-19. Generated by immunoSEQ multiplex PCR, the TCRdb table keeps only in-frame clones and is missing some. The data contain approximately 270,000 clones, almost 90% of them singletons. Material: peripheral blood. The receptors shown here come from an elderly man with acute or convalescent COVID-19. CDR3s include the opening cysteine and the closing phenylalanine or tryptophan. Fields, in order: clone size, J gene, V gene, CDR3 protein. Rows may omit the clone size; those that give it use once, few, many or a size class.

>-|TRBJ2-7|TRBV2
CASSEGLSVYEQYF
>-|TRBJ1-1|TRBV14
CASSPAGRGGNTEAFF
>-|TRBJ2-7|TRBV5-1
CASRGQNEQYF
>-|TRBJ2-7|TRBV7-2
CASSLARSKPYF
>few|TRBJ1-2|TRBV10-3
CATRTGGSGQANYGYTF
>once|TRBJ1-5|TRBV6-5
CASSFGQRNQPQHF
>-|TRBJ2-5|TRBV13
CASSRDRQETQYF
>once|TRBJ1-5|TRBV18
CASSPGPNDGQPQHF
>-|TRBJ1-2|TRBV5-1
CASSSEGAGDYTF
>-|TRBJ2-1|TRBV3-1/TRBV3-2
CASSPLGGGPGNEQFF
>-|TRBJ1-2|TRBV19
CASSIRQGYGYTF
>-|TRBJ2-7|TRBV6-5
CATSKETGGSYEQYF
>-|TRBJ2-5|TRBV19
CASSGGHQETQYF
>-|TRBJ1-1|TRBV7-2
CASSPRRRGATEAFF
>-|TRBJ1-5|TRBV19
CASSGARNQPQHF
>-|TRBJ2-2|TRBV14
CASSLNIPGLAGSTGELFF
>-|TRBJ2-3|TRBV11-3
CASSLNWRSDTQYF
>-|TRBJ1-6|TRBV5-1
CASSLTTGNVYNSPLHF
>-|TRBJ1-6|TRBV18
CASSQDSNNSPLHF
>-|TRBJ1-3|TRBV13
CASSQDRLSGNTIYF
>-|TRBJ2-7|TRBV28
CASSPRGSGRPYEQYF
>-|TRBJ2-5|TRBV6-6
CASSYEFRGQETQYF
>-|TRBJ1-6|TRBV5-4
CASSLGQGALSPLHF
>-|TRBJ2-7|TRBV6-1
CASSDVQPPYEQYF
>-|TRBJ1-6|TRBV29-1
CSAAAGGNSPLHF
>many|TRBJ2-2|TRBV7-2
CASSLVAGRNTGELFF
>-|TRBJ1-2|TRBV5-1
CASRTGIDYGYTF
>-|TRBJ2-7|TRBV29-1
CSVEVTQGNEQYF
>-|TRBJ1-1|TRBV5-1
CASRGQLNTEAFF
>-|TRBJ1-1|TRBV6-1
CASTLRESAFF
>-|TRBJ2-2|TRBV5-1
CASSGGTANTGELFF
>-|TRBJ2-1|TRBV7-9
CASNPGGGGGEQFF
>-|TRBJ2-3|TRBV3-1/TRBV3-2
CASSHVSAGTASTDTQYF
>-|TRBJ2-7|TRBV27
CASSGTAVSYEQYF
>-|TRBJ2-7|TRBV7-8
CASTPIQGSYEQYF
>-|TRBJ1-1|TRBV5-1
CASSPDGVRMLAFF
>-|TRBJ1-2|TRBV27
CASSLNPGVSYGYTF
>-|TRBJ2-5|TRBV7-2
CASRLGTSGGETQYF
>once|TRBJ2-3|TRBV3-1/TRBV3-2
CASSYPLAGALTSTDTQYF
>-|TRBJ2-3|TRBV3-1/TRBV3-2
CASSPGGTDTQYF
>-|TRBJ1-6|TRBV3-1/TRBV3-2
CASSQNGGGDSPLHF
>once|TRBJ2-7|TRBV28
CASSSGSAGVLYEQYF
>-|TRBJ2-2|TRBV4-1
CASSQGSVEQGGLFF
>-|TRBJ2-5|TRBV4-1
CASSQAEGWQETQYF
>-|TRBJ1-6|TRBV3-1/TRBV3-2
CASSQEAGTPHSPLHF
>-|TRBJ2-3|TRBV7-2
CASSSRTISTDTQYF
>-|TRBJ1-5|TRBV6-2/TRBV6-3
CASSRDSSNQPQHF
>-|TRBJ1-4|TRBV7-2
CASSEQGGMEKLFF
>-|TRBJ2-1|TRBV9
CASSVDPLAGGRNEQFF
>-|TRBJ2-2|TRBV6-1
CASSELGARNTGELFF
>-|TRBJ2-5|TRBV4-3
CASSQGQGQNQETQYF
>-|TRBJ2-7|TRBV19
CASSMVAGEYEQYF
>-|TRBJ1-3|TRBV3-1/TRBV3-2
CASSQDGFSGNTIYF
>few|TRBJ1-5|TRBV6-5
CASLTTERNQPQHF
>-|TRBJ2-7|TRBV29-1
CSAGQGAYEQYF